The next 25 T cell receptor beta chains were all read from a single sample in a study of long-term antiretroviral therapy in people with HIV. Running of the v3.0 immunoSEQ assay took place at survey level. TCRdb's copy holds only in-frame clones and misses some; the assay was immunoSEQ multiplex PCR. The table includes under 25,000 clones, roughly 80% detected once. The input for sequencing was unsorted PBMCs, taken 0.2 years after starting antiretroviral therapy. The receptors were sampled from a woman in her 40s with HIV.

The genes are TRBV7-9 and TRBJ2-7; the D gene is possibly TRBD1 (7 bases). Germline CDR1 reads SEHNR; CDR2 reads FQNEAQ (reference sequence). This CDR3 has 14 residues. Between the trimmed V and J ends, which lost 2 bases and 6 bases, there was a span of 14 bases. The DNA of the CDR3 is TGTGCCAGCAGCTTATTCGGGGGACAGAGCGAGCAGTACTTC. It translates to CASSLFGGQSEQYF.

The CDR3 DNA reads TGTGCCTGGAGTGCCAGGGACAGGAACACTGAAGCTTTCTTT. This encodes CAWSARDRNTEAFF. The chain joins TRBV30 to TRBJ1-1; 7 bases fit TRBD1. Losses at the gene ends were 1 base for V and 1 base for J; bases not matched to a gene: 3. The CDR3 spans 14 residues. Germline lookup yields CDR1 GTSNPN and CDR2 SVGIG (reference sequence).

The V gene is TRBV5-1, the J gene TRBJ1-1; the match to TRBD1 covers 7 bases. Germline CDR1 reads SGHRS; CDR2 reads YFSETQ. The CDR3 consists of 12 residues. With V trimmed by 4 bases and J by 8 bases, 5 bases remained unmatched. The DNA for the CDR3 is TGCGCCAGCAGCGACCAGGGGGGAGAAGCTTTCTTT. Residues: CASSDQGGEAFF. Filled out from reference TRBV5-1 and TRBJ1-1, the complete variable domain reads KAGVTQTPRYLIKTRGQQVTLSCSPISGHRSVSWYQQTPGQGLQFLFEYFSETQRNKGNFPGRFSGRQFSNSRSEMNVSTLELGDSALYLCASSDQGGEAFFGQGTRLTVV.

The chain joins TRBV2 to TRBJ2-1, with 13 bases that match TRBD2. The germline V gene encodes CDR1 SNHLY and CDR2 FYNNEI. The junction had 5 bases not matched to a gene; V was cut back by 6 bases and J by 0 bases. This CDR3 is built from 17 residues. The CDR3 is CASRGTSGILSYNEQFF. The CDR3 DNA is TGTGCCAGCAGGGGGACTAGCGGGATACTCTCCTACAATGAGCAGTTCTTC.

Turning to this clone: A read error may account for a junction end that differs from germline. The chain joins TRBV7-9 to TRBJ1-4; D unresolved. CDR3 length: 13 amino acids. Per germline, CDR1 SEHNR and CDR2 FQNEAQ (reference sequence). The CDR3 region is CASSLEGSEKLFF. DNA for the CDR3: TGTGCCAGCAGTTTAGAGGGTAGTGAAAAACTGTTTTTT.

The chain joins TRBV20-1 to TRBJ2-1, with TRBD2 as a possible D gene (5 bases). The CDR3 extends over 11 amino acids. The germline V gene has CDR1 DFQATT and CDR2 SNEGSKA (reference sequence). With 6 bases removed from V and 6 bases from J, the gap between germline ends came to 9 bases. The chain's CDR3 is CSALSGNEQFF. CDR3 coding DNA: TGCAGTGCCCTAAGCGGCAATGAGCAGTTCTTC.

V is TRBV27 and J is TRBJ1-2; no clear D. The CDR3 contains 14 residues. V shed 5 bases and J shed 2 bases, with 12 bases lying between them. Germline lookup yields CDR1 MNHEY and CDR2 SMNVEV (reference sequence). CDR3 loop: CASSETRLNYGYTF. In DNA, the CDR3 is TGTGCCAGCAGTGAAACCCGGTTAAACTATGGCTACACCTTC.

The chain joins TRBV9 to TRBJ2-1; the match to TRBD1 covers 9 bases. J lost 9 bases, V lost 4 bases, and 8 bases had no gene match. The CDR3 runs to 14 residues. Germline lookup yields CDR1 SGDLS and CDR2 YYNGEE. The CDR3 loop reads CASSSRTGAGEQFF. The CDR3 DNA is TGTGCCAGCAGCTCCCGGACAGGGGCTGGTGAGCAGTTCTTC. The full variable domain, rest sourced from reference TRBV9 and TRBJ2-1, is DSGVTQTPKHLITATGQRVTLRCSPRSGDLSVYWYQQSLDQGLQFLIQYYNGEERAKGNILERFSAQQFPDLHSELNLSSLELGDSALYFCASSSRTGAGEQFFGPGTRLTVL.

This clone was observed a few times. The chain is built from TRBV5-1 and TRBJ1-5; 7 nucleotides line up with TRBD1. The ends lost 0 bases at V and 6 bases at J; junction bases unmatched: 6. The germline V gene encodes CDR1 SGHRS and CDR2 YFSETQ. The length of the CDR3 is 15 residues. The CDR3 bases are TGCGCCAGCAGCTTGGGCGACAGGGAGGGTCAGCCCCAGCATTTT. Protein: CASSLGDREGQPQHF.

This rearrangement joins TRBV7-9 to TRBJ2-7; D is unclear. This CDR3 has 12 amino acids. The germline V gene encodes CDR1 SEHNR and CDR2 FQNEAQ (reference sequence). V dropped 5 bases and J dropped 7 bases, with 12 bases sitting between them. This chain's CDR3 is CASSLAEGEQYF. The CDR3, as DNA: TGTGCCAGCAGCCTGGCGGAAGGGGAGCAGTACTTC.

This chain uses TRBV18 with TRBJ2-7; D ambiguous. The CDR3 extends over 13 amino acids. CDR1 is KGHSH, CDR2 LQKENI, per germline. V lost 1 base and J lost 5, with 9 bases in between. CDR3: CASSPRIGDEQYF. The CDR3 nucleotides are TGTGCCAGCTCACCACGTATAGGAGACGAGCAGTACTTC. Full variable domain (outside the CDR3, taken from reference TRBV18 and TRBJ2-7): NAGVMQNPRHLVRRRGQEARLRCSPMKGHSHVYWYRQLPEEGLKFMVYLQKENIIDESGMPKERFSAEFPKEGPSILRIQQVVRGDSAAYFCASSPRIGDEQYFGPGTRLTVT.

The rearrangement joins TRBV5-1 to TRBJ2-1; TRBD2 agrees at 9 bases. V gave up 2 bases and J gave up 9 bases; unmatched junction bases: 15. In germline, CDR1 is SGHRS, CDR2 YFSETQ. CDR3 length equals 17 residues. CDR3 sequence: CASSFPQPSSGSGEQFF. The CDR3 DNA sequence: TGCGCCAGCAGCTTCCCACAACCCAGTAGCGGGAGTGGTGAGCAGTTCTTC.

V usage is TRBV7-9 and J usage is TRBJ1-1, with D maybe TRBD1 (5 bases). This CDR3 contains 12 residues. Germline-derived CDR1 and CDR2 are SEHNR and FQNEAQ (reference sequence). V lost 3 bases and J lost 7, with 9 bases in between. The CDR3 is CASSLGDYEAFF. CDR3 nucleotide sequence: TGTGCCAGCAGCTTGGGGGATTATGAAGCTTTCTTT.

This rearrangement joins TRBV5-1 to TRBJ2-7; TRBD1 agrees at 8 bases. Trimming cost V 4 bases and J 2 bases; bases outside gene matches: 5. The CDR3 sequence is 14 residues long. CDR1 and CDR2 (germline): SGHRS, YFSETQ. This CDR3 is CASSGDRGPYEQYF. The DNA for the CDR3 is TGCGCCAGCAGCGGCGACAGGGGTCCCTACGAGCAGTACTTC.

The chain couples TRBV12-5 to TRBJ2-7; 7 bases agree with TRBD1. There are 13 residues in the CDR3. Germline CDR1 and CDR2: LGHNT and FRNRAP. V shed 3 bases and J 5 bases; nucleotides not matched to a gene: 4. The CDR3 loop reads CASGLGDSHEQYF. CDR3 coding DNA: TGTGCTAGTGGTTTAGGGGACAGCCACGAGCAGTACTTC.

CDR3 sequence reads: CASSYPPGDKAFF. CDR3 nucleotide sequence: TGTGCCAGCAGTTACCCCCCGGGGGACAAAGCTTTCTTT. This chain uses TRBV6-5 with TRBJ1-1; the D gene is possibly TRBD1 (6 bases). The CDR3 has 13 residues. V was pared by 2 bases and J by 9 bases, with 13 bases between. The germline V gene has CDR1 MNHEY and CDR2 SVGAGI.

This clone was seen only once. V usage is TRBV25-1 and J usage is TRBJ2-1; D gene unclear. The CDR3 runs to 12 residues. Trimming cost V 5 bases and J 9 bases, with 11 bases left between them. The germline gives CDR1 MGHDK, CDR2 SYGVNS. CDR3 in DNA: TGTGCCAGCAGTAGAAAGGAAAGTGAGCAGTTCTTC. Its protein product is CASSRKESEQFF.

This clone was counted a few times. V is TRBV27 and J is TRBJ1-2, with D possibly being TRBD1 (5 bases). The CDR3 contains 15 residues. V lost 2 bases and J lost 4, with 14 bases in between. Germline lookup yields CDR1 MNHEY and CDR2 SMNVEV (reference sequence). The CDR3 nucleotides are TGTGCCAGCAGTTTAGTTGGCACCGGGGCCTATGGCTACACCTTC. It translates to CASSLVGTGAYGYTF.

The chain employs TRBV4-1 and TRBJ2-5; D is uncertain. The CDR3 extends over 15 amino acids. Trimming left V 0 bases short and J 4 bases short, with 12 bases between. Germline CDR1 and CDR2: MGHRA and YSYEKL. CDR3 in amino acids: CASSQEGWFGETQYF. CDR3 sequence (DNA): TGCGCCAGCAGCCAAGAGGGATGGTTTGGAGAGACCCAGTACTTC.

The chain combines TRBV7-9 with TRBJ2-7; 9 bases line up with TRBD1. Germline-derived CDR1 and CDR2 are SEHNR and FQNEAQ (reference sequence). The CDR3 runs to 13 residues. V shed 8 bases and J 2 bases; nucleotides not matched to a gene: 4. CDR3 coding DNA: TGTGCCAGCCGGGACAGGGTAACCTACGAGCAGTACTTC. Translating gives CASRDRVTYEQYF. Together with reference TRBV7-9 and TRBJ2-7, the CDR3 gives the full variable domain: DTGVSQNPRHKITKRGQNVTFRCDPISEHNRLYWYRQTLGQGPEFLTYFQNEAQLEKSRLLSDRFSAERPKGSFSTLEIQRTEQGDSAMYLCASRDRVTYEQYFGPGTRLTVT.

This chain joins TRBV7-8 and TRBJ2-7; TRBD2 matches 8 bases. The V gene's germline CDR1 is SGHVS and CDR2 FQNEAQ. The junction had 8 bases not matched to a gene; V was cut back by 5 bases and J by 5 bases. The length of the CDR3 is 14 residues. The CDR3 spells CASSPRGAGDEQYF. In nucleotides, the CDR3 is TGTGCCAGCAGCCCCAGAGGAGCGGGAGACGAGCAGTACTTC.

By share, this clone ranks as medium-sized. CDR3 DNA sequence: TGTGCCAGTACCGCCGACAGGGGGAATCAGCCCCAGCATTTT. Translating gives CASTADRGNQPQHF. The chain uses TRBV19 and TRBJ1-5; 9 bases are shared with TRBD1. The CDR3 length is 14 residues. Looked up from germline, CDR1 is LNHDA and CDR2 is SQIVND (reference sequence). V lost 7 bases, J lost 4 bases, and 5 bases stayed unmatched.

The V call is TRBV11-2, the J call TRBJ1-4; D is undetermined. Germline V gene lookup returns CDR1 SGHAT and CDR2 FQNNGV. V was pared by 5 bases and J by 7 bases, with 17 bases between. The CDR3 is 15 amino acids. CDR3 loop: CASSPQVDYVEKLFF. CDR3 coding DNA: TGTGCCAGCAGCCCCCAGGTCGATTATGTTGAAAAACTGTTTTTT.

The gene calls are TRBV6-1 and TRBJ2-3; TRBD2 matches at 11 bases. Per germline, CDR1 MNHNS and CDR2 SASEGT. The CDR3 is 15 residues long. Germline trimming cut 5 bases from V and 4 bases from J; bases unmatched to any gene: 5. DNA of the CDR3: TGTGCCAGCAGTAACCGACTAGCGGGGCCAGATACGCAGTATTTT. It yields the protein CASSNRLAGPDTQYF.

The rearrangement links TRBV7-9 to TRBJ2-5, with D possibly being TRBD1 or TRBD2 (6 bases each). The germline V gene has CDR1 SEHNR and CDR2 FQNEAQ (reference sequence). The CDR3 extends over 14 amino acids. Trimming took 5 bases from V and 4 from J, leaving 14 bases between them. The CDR3 is CASSLVGGRETQYF. The CDR3 coding sequence is TGTGCCAGCAGCCTTGTGGGGGGCCGAGAGACCCAGTACTTC.